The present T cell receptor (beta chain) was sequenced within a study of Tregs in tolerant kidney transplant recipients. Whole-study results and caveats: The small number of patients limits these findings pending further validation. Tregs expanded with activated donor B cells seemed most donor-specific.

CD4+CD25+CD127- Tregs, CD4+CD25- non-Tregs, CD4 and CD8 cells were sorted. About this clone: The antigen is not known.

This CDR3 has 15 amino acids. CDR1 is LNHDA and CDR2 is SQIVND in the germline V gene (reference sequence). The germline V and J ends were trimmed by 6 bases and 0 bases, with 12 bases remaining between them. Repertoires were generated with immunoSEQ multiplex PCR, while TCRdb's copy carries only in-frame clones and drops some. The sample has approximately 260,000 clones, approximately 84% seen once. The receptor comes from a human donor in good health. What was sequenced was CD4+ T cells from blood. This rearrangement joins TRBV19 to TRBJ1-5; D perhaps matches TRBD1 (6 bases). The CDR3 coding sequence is TGTGCCAGTAGGACACAGGGATATAGCAATCAGCCCCAGCATTTT. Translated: CASRTQGYSNQPQHF.